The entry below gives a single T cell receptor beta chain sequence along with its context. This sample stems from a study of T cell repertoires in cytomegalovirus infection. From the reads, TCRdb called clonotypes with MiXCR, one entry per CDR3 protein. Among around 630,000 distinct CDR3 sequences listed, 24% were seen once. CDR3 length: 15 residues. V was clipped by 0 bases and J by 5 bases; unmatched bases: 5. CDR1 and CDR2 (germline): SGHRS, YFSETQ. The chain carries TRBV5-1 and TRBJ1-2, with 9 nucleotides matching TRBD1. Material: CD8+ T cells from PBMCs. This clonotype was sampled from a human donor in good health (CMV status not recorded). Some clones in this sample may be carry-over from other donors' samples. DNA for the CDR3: TGCGCCAGCAGCTTGGGGACAGGGGCGTATTATGGCTACACCTTC. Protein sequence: CASSLGTGAYYGYTF.